The T cell receptor beta chain under discussion was sequenced for a study of beta chain features in type 1 diabetes. A note on this clone: The antigen remains unidentified.

The study reverse transcribed the entire isolated RNA, so it sequenced expressed TCRB transcripts. Method: immunoSEQ multiplex PCR; TCRdb's copy keeps in-frame clones and lacks some. The sample includes over 150,000 clones, 6.5% to 9.5% of them seen just once. CDR3 length: 17 amino acids. After removal of 5 bases from V and 8 bases from J, the junction contained 9 bases not matched to a gene. The V gene's germline CDR1 is PRHDT and CDR2 FYEKMQ (reference sequence). Whole-study results and caveats: For Type 1 diabetes patients, all four CD4+ subsets carried TCRB CDR3s that were moderately but significantly shorter. PCR could preferentially amplify shorter templates, alike in patients and controls.

Sequenced input: central memory CD4+ T cells from blood. This clonotype was sampled from a woman between 40 and 50 years old with type 1 diabetes. V is TRBV13 and J is TRBJ2-1, with TRBD2 matching over 16 bases. CDR3 sequence: CASSKPGLAGGPDEQFF. The DNA for the CDR3 is TGTGCCAGCAGCAAACCGGGACTAGCGGGAGGGCCCGATGAGCAGTTCTTC.